This entry features one T cell receptor beta chain sequence. What it binds is not known. The CDR3 sequence is 17 residues long. Combining a sample-barcoded 5' primer with a J-beta primer mix, a second PCR ran for about 6 to 11 cycles. MiXCR was run by TCRdb on the 5' RACE reads, yielding one entry per CDR3 protein. The sample lists roughly 500,000 distinct CDR3 sequences; around 24% were seen once. This specimen belongs to a study of blood T cells in healthy people across ages. Whole-study results and caveats: Expanded clonotype shifts may have been confounded, as the donors had an unknown CMV status. Any conclusive comparison of naive versus antigen-experienced cells was prevented by using unsorted PBMCs.

These same data were also listed under a study on T cells of mothers and their children. That paper notes: Over 9.5 million reads per mother and some 2.9 million per child were obtained.

This clonotype was obtained from a boy under 18 in good health. The chain is built from TRBV21-1 and TRBJ1-1; the tabulated D call, TRBD1, remains unverified against the DNA. TRBV21-1 is designated a pseudogene. The sequenced material came from blood. For the CDR3, the DNA is TGTGCCAGGGACCCCGGACGGAACATTGAGGAGAACACTGAAGCTTTCTTT. This encodes CARDPGRNIEENTEAFF.